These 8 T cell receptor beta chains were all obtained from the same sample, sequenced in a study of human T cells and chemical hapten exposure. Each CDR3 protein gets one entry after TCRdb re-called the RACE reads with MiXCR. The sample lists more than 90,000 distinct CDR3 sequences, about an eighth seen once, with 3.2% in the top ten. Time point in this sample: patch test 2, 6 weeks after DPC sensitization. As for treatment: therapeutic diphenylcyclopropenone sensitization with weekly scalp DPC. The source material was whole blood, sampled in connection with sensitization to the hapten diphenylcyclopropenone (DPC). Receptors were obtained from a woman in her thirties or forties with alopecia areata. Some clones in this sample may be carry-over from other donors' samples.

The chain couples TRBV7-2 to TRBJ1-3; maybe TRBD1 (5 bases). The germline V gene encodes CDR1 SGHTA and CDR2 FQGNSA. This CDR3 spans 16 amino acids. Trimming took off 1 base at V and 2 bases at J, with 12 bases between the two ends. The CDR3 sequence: CASSLGQLRPGNTIYF. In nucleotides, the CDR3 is TGTGCCAGCAGCTTAGGACAGCTCCGCCCTGGAAACACCATATATTTT.

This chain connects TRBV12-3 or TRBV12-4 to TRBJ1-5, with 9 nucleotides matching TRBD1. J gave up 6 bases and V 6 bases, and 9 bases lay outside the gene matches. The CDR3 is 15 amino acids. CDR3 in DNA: TGTGCCAGCAGGAACACAGGGGGCCGGGGTCAGCCCCAGCATTTT. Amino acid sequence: CASRNTGGRGQPQHF.

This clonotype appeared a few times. The CDR3 loop reads CASRHASNTGELFF. The DNA for the CDR3 is TGTGCCAGCAGACACGCATCGAACACCGGGGAGCTGTTTTTT. This chain links TRBV28 with TRBJ2-2; D unclear. V gave up 6 bases and J gave up 0 bases, with 8 bases separating them. Germline CDR1 reads MDHEN; CDR2 reads SYDVKM. There are 14 residues in the CDR3.

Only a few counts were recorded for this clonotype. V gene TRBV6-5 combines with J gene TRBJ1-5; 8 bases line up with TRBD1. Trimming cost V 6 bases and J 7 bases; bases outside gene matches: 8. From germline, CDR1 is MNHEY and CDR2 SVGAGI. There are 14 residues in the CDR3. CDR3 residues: CASSNTGGQQPQHF. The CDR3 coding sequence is TGTGCCAGCAGCAACACAGGGGGGCAACAGCCCCAGCATTTT.

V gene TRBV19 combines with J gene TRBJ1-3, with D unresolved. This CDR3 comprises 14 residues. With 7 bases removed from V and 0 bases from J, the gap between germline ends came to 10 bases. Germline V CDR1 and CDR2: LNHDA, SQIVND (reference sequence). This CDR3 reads CASKPGNSGNTIYF. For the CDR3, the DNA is TGTGCCAGTAAGCCGGGTAACTCTGGAAACACCATATATTTT. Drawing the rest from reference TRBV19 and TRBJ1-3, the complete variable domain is DGGITQSPKYLFRKEGQNVTLSCEQNLNHDAMYWYRQDPGQGLRLIYYSQIVNDFQKGDIAEGYSVSREKKESFPLTVTSAQKNPTAFYLCASKPGNSGNTIYFGEGSWLTVV.

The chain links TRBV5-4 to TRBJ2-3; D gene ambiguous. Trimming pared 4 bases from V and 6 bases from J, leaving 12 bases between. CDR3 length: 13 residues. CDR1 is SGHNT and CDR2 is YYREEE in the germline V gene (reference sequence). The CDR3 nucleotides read TGTGCCAGCAGCGCCGATCCCCCGGATACGCAGTATTTT. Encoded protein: CASSADPPDTQYF.

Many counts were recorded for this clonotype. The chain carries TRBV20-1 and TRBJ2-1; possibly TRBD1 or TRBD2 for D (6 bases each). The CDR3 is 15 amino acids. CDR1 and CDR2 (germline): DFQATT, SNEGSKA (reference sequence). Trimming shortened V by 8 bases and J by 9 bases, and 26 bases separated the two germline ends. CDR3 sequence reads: CSSRGPRGLQSEQFF. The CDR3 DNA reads TGCAGTTCCCGGGGGCCCCGGGGTCTACAGAGTGAGCAGTTCTTC.

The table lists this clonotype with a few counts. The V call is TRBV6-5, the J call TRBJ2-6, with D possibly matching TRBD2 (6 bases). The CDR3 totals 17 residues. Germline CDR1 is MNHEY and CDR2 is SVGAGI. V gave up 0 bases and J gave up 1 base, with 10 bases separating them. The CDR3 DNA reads TGTGCCAGCAGTTACTCTAGCGGTTTGTCTGGGGCCAACGTCCTGACTTTC. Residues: CASSYSSGLSGANVLTF.